This note documents a single TCR beta chain sequence. The CDR3 is 14 residues long. The V and J ends lost 1 base and 1 base respectively, with 7 bases between them. Germline values: CDR1 LGHNA, CDR2 YSLEER. This sample was included in a study of blood T cell repertoires in COVID-19. Turning to the study itself: COVID-19 samples collected from the United States, Italy and Spain covered acute and convalescent phases. Sample material is recorded as cDNA or gDNA derived from T cells, B-cell-depleted T cells, or PBMCs.

Original analysis: From reference gene primer amplification, estimates of nucleated cell counts were derived. Assay used: immunoSEQ multiplex PCR; TCRdb lists only in-frame clones, some missing. The D gene and trimming were derived from the DNA, and the V and J assignments and clone size from that table. The table has about 670,000 clones, approximately 90% seen once. The TCR comes from a woman between 18 and 29 years old with acute or convalescent COVID-19. Sample: peripheral blood. The V gene is TRBV4-3, the J gene TRBJ1-1; maybe TRBD1 (6 bases). The CDR3 region is CASSQVTGNTEAFF. CDR3 bases: TGCGCCAGCAGCCAAGTGACAGGGAACACTGAAGCTTTCTTT.